This TCR beta chain is drawn from a study of shared clonotypes between healthy human individuals. The V and J ends lost 4 bases and 4 bases respectively, with 13 bases between them. The CDR3 is 14 residues long. Germline V lookup: CDR1 MNHNS, CDR2 SASEGT. Sequencing was performed with immunoSEQ multiplex PCR; in TCRdb, only in-frame clones are kept and a portion is missing. This sample carries about 1 million clones, approximately 72% of them seen once, and the ten largest clones take 1.2% to 1.5%. V gene TRBV6-1 combines with J gene TRBJ1-2; no clear D. The clonotype originates from a young man in good health. The sequenced material came from memory CD4+ T cells sorted from blood. This sample's subset: CD45RA-negative fraction. The chain's CDR3 is CASSVEGDRYGYTF. The DNA for the CDR3 is TGTGCCAGCAGTGTAGAAGGCGACCGCTATGGCTACACCTTC.